This T cell receptor (beta chain) originates from a study of identical twins. In this sample, this clonotype turned up a few times. TCRdb independently ran MiXCR on the 5' RACE reads; one entry per CDR3 protein. The sample has 1.5 million to 2 million distinct CDR3 sequences, less than 40% seen once. With 0 bases clipped from V and 5 bases from J, the junction kept 3 bases outside the gene matches. The CDR3 runs to 15 residues. Per the germline V gene, CDR1 is SGHRS and CDR2 is YFSETQ. The clonotype comes from a newborn girl in good health. Sequencing was carried out using cord blood. J is TRBJ2-1 and V is TRBV5-1; 9 bases line up with TRBD2. CDR3 in DNA: TGCGCCAGCAGCTTGGGAGCGGGAGGAGACAATGAGCAGTTCTTC. Translation gives CASSLGAGGDNEQFF.